This is a list of T cell receptor beta chains from one sample in a study of cytomegalovirus exposure and HLA in healthy donors. The protocol was immunoSEQ multiplex PCR, while the TCRdb copy is restricted to in-frame clones and leaves out a portion. The data show fewer than 100,000 clones, 65% to 80% seen once. Sequenced: PBMCs. All receptors derive from a man aged 40-50 years in good health and CMV-seropositive. Both conserved end residues are part of each CDR3. The D gene is left open where the match is weak. Part of the rows lack a size; the others show once, few, many or a class for expanded clones.

CDR3aa	CDR3nt	j_gene	len	d_gene	v_gene	abundance
CASSQVIDTDTQYF	TGTGCCAGCAGCCAAGTAATAGACACAGATACGCAGTATTTT	TRBJ2-3	14	.	TRBV4-2	few
CASSLAGINGYTF	TGTGCCAGCAGCTTAGCAGGAATCAATGGCTACACCTTC	TRBJ1-2	13	.	TRBV11-2	.
CASSVAGFVDTQYF	TGTGCCAGCAGCGTAGCAGGGTTTGTAGATACGCAGTATTTT	TRBJ2-3	14	.	TRBV9	once
CASSRYRSGTGGEQYF	TGTGCCAGCAGTAGATACCGTAGCGGGACCGGGGGCGAGCAGTACTTC	TRBJ2-7	16	TRBD2	TRBV11-2	.
CATSSWTGANVLTF	TGTGCCACCAGCAGTTGGACAGGGGCCAACGTCCTGACTTTC	TRBJ2-6	14	.	TRBV15	.
CASSPQQGDYNEQFF	TGTGCCAGCTCACCTCAGCAGGGGGACTACAATGAGCAGTTCTTC	TRBJ2-1	15	TRBD1	TRBV18	.
CASSYSFTRSYEQYF	TGTGCCAGCAGTTACTCCTTTACCAGGTCCTACGAGCAGTACTTC	TRBJ2-7	15	.	TRBV6-5	.
CASSLDYGTSGANVLTF	TGTGCCAGCAGCTTAGACTATGGTACTTCTGGGGCCAACGTCCTGACTTTC	TRBJ2-6	17	.	TRBV13	once
CAISEGGVNYGYTF	TGTGCCATCAGTGAGGGGGGGGTTAACTATGGCTACACCTTC	TRBJ1-2	14	.	TRBV10-3	few
CASRPSSGSWVGETQYF	TGTGCCAGCAGACCGTCGAGCGGGTCCTGGGTCGGAGAGACCCAGTACTTC	TRBJ2-5	17	.	TRBV13	once
CARSFRPRTNRTYEQYF	TGTGCCAGAAGCTTTCGACCGAGGACTAATCGCACCTACGAGCAGTACTTC	TRBJ2-7	17	.	TRBV5-3	once
CASSQDRGSQETQYF	TGTGCCAGCAGCCAAGATCGCGGGTCTCAAGAGACCCAGTACTTC	TRBJ2-5	15	.	TRBV4-2	.
CASSVSWGGYEQYF	TGTGCCAGCAGCGTTTCTTGGGGGGGCTACGAGCAGTACTTC	TRBJ2-7	14	TRBD2	TRBV9	.
CASSLDPGFVDEQYF	TGTGCCAGCAGCTTAGATCCGGGGTTCGTGGACGAGCAGTACTTC	TRBJ2-7	15	.	TRBV7-2	.
CASSFPSGWGTDTQYF	TGTGCCAGCAGTTTCCCGAGCGGTTGGGGCACAGATACGCAGTATTTT	TRBJ2-3	16	.	TRBV28	.
CASSGGETQYF	TGTGCCAGCAGCGGGGGGGAGACCCAGTACTTC	TRBJ2-5	11	TRBD2	TRBV6-5	.
CASSSGTGGWQETQYF	TGTGCCAGCAGTTCCGGGACAGGGGGCTGGCAAGAGACCCAGTACTTC	TRBJ2-5	16	TRBD1	TRBV2	.
CASSLYGQEFYEQYF	TGTGCCAGCAGCTTGTATGGACAGGAGTTCTACGAGCAGTACTTC	TRBJ2-7	15	TRBD1	TRBV5-6	.
CAISERTNTGELFF	TGTGCCATCAGTGAGCGAACAAACACCGGGGAGCTGTTTTTT	TRBJ2-2	14	.	TRBV10-3	.
CASSQDPTPTYPYEQYF	TGCGCCAGCAGCCAAGATCCAACACCCACATACCCCTACGAGCAGTACTTC	TRBJ2-7	17	.	TRBV4-1	once
CASSPNQGFSNQPQHF	TGTGCCAGCTCACCGAACCAGGGGTTTAGCAATCAGCCCCAGCATTTT	TRBJ1-5	16	.	TRBV18	.
CASKLAGFQETQYF	TGTGCCAGTAAACTAGCGGGTTTCCAAGAGACCCAGTACTTC	TRBJ2-5	14	TRBD2	TRBV6-1	.
CASSFIAGQNTGELFF	TGCGCCAGCAGCTTTATCGCCGGACAGAACACCGGGGAGCTGTTTTTT	TRBJ2-2	16	.	TRBV5-1	.
CASSGGAVYGYTF	TGCGCCAGCAGCGGGGGGGCGGTCTATGGCTACACCTTC	TRBJ1-2	13	.	TRBV5-1	.
CSVGGSYVVADTQYF	TGCAGCGTTGGGGGCTCATACGTTGTCGCAGATACGCAGTATTTT	TRBJ2-3	15	.	TRBV29-1	.
CASSPGTGGKQYF	TGTGCCAGCAGCCCTGGGACAGGGGGCAAGCAGTACTTC	TRBJ2-7	13	TRBD1	TRBV13	.
CASSARTGSYGYTF	TGTGCCAGCAGCGCACGGACAGGGTCCTATGGCTACACCTTC	TRBJ1-2	14	TRBD1	TRBV9	few
CASSVQGGRPQHF	TGCGCCAGCAGTGTACAGGGTGGAAGGCCCCAGCATTTT	TRBJ1-5	13	.	TRBV10-2	.
CASGLVRQVVDTGELFF	TGTGCTAGTGGTTTGGTCCGACAAGTGGTCGACACCGGGGAGCTGTTTTTT	TRBJ2-2	17	.	TRBV12-5	few
CASSLDPENTEAFF	TGCGCCAGCAGCTTGGACCCAGAGAACACTGAAGCTTTCTTT	TRBJ1-1	14	.	TRBV5-1	.
CASSQDLTGISGEQYF	TGCGCCAGCAGCCAAGATCTCACAGGGATTAGCGGGGAGCAGTACTTC	TRBJ2-7	16	.	TRBV4-1	.
CASSLARASGGTDTQYF	TGTGCCAGCAGCTTGGCCCGGGCTAGCGGGGGCACAGATACGCAGTATTTT	TRBJ2-3	17	TRBD2	TRBV5-4	.
CASSLGAGWGDNEQFF	TGTGCCAGCAGCTTAGGGGCGGGATGGGGGGACAATGAGCAGTTCTTC	TRBJ2-1	16	.	TRBV11-2	once
CASSRGGSSEQFF	TGTGCCAGCAGTCGGGGGGGGTCGAGTGAGCAGTTCTTC	TRBJ2-1	13	TRBD2	TRBV6-5	.
CASSLGDNNQPQHF	TGCGCCAGCAGCTTGGGGGACAACAATCAGCCCCAGCATTTT	TRBJ1-5	14	.	TRBV5-1	.
CASSPGLAALNEQFF	TGCGCCAGCAGCCCAGGACTAGCGGCCCTCAATGAGCAGTTCTTC	TRBJ2-1	15	TRBD2	TRBV4-3	.
CSATRESYEQYF	TGCAGCGCCACGAGGGAATCCTACGAGCAGTACTTC	TRBJ2-7	12	.	TRBV29-1	once
CASSQALAGAGDTQYF	TGCGCCAGCAGCCAAGCACTAGCGGGAGCGGGGGATACGCAGTATTTT	TRBJ2-3	16	TRBD2	TRBV4-3	.
CASSELGQANNEQFF	TGTGCCAGCAGTGAACTGGGACAGGCGAACAATGAGCAGTTCTTC	TRBJ2-1	15	TRBD1	TRBV6-1	few
CASSPNRNTIYF	TGTGCCAGCAGCCCAAATCGAAACACCATATATTTT	TRBJ1-3	12	.	TRBV5-5	.
CASSSRPGSYEQYF	TGTGCCAGCAGCTCCAGACCCGGGTCCTACGAGCAGTACTTC	TRBJ2-7	14	.	TRBV13	.
CASSSSAGSGNTIYF	TGTGCCAGCAGCTCTTCGGCAGGATCTGGAAACACCATATATTTT	TRBJ1-3	15	.	TRBV7-8	.
CASSLASGTEAFF	TGCGCCAGCAGCTTGGCATCGGGCACTGAAGCTTTCTTT	TRBJ1-1	13	.	TRBV5-1	.
CASRRQGRFDGYTF	TGTGCCAGCAGGAGACAGGGAAGATTCGATGGCTACACCTTC	TRBJ1-2	14	TRBD1	TRBV11-2	.
CASGQGGQPQHF	TGTGCCAGTGGGCAGGGTGGTCAGCCCCAGCATTTT	TRBJ1-5	12	.	TRBV6-5	.
CASSPDRGTYEQYF	TGCGCCAGCAGCCCGGACAGGGGAACCTACGAGCAGTACTTC	TRBJ2-7	14	TRBD1	TRBV5-1	.
CASSIRTSVLSYEQYF	TGTGCCAGTAGTATCCGGACTAGCGTCCTCTCCTACGAGCAGTACTTC	TRBJ2-7	16	TRBD2	TRBV19	.
CASSLAEGPNIGYTF	TGTGCCAGCAGCTTAGCGGAGGGGCCCAATATTGGCTACACCTTC	TRBJ1-2	15	.	TRBV7-2	few
CASSPLGQETQYF	TGTGCCAGCAGCCCTCTAGGACAAGAGACCCAGTACTTC	TRBJ2-5	13	.	TRBV27	once
CASRSTGNTEAFF	TGCGCCAGCCGATCGACAGGGAACACTGAAGCTTTCTTT	TRBJ1-1	13	.	TRBV5-1	.
CASRGQMNTEAFF	TGTGCCAGCAGAGGACAGATGAACACTGAAGCTTTCTTT	TRBJ1-1	13	.	TRBV6-1	once
CASGEGNLYGYTF	TGTGCCAGCGGAGAGGGCAACCTCTATGGCTACACCTTC	TRBJ1-2	13	.	TRBV28	few
CATSRDLAGGSTDTQYF	TGTGCCACCAGCAGAGATCTTGCGGGGGGAAGCACAGATACGCAGTATTTT	TRBJ2-3	17	TRBD2	TRBV15	.
CASEGQGLGDTNTEAFF	TGTGCCAGCGAGGGACAGGGGTTGGGGGACACGAACACTGAAGCTTTCTTT	TRBJ1-1	17	TRBD1	TRBV2	.
CASKMNSLGVDTQYF	TGTGCCAGCAAGATGAACTCCCTCGGAGTAGATACGCAGTATTTT	TRBJ2-3	15	.	TRBV27	.
CASSRDREDDGYTF	TGTGCCAGCTCACGGGACAGGGAGGATGATGGCTACACCTTC	TRBJ1-2	14	TRBD1	TRBV18	.
CASSPGLALQETQYF	TGCGCCAGCAGCCCTGGACTAGCCCTCCAAGAGACCCAGTACTTC	TRBJ2-5	15	TRBD2	TRBV5-1	.
CASQGHRNTGELFF	TGTGCCAGCCAGGGACACAGGAACACCGGGGAGCTGTTTTTT	TRBJ2-2	14	.	TRBV27	.
CASSLSGQGTYEQYF	TGTGCCAGCAGTTTATCGGGGCAGGGCACCTACGAGCAGTACTTC	TRBJ2-7	15	.	TRBV27	few